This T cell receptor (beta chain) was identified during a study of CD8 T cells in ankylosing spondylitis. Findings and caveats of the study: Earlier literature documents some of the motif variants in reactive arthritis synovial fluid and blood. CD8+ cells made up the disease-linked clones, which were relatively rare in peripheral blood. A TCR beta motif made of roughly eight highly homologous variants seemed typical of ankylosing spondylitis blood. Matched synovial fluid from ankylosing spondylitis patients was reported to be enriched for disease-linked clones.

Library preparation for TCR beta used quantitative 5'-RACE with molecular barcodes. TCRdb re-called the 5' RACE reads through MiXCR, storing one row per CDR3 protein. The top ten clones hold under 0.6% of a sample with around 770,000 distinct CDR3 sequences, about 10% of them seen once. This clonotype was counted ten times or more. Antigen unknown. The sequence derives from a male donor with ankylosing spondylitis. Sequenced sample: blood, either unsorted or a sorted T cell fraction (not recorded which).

Here the CDR3 DNA reads TGCAGTGCAAGTACTTTAGCGGGACCCTCCTACAATGAGCAGTTCTTC. This codes for CSASTLAGPSYNEQFF. The gene calls are TRBV20-1 and TRBJ2-1, with 8 nucleotides matching TRBD2. The trim removed 6 bases at V and 0 bases at J, leaving 10 bases unmatched. The CDR3 loop spans 16 amino acids. Germline CDR1 reads DFQATT; CDR2 reads SNEGSKA (reference sequence).